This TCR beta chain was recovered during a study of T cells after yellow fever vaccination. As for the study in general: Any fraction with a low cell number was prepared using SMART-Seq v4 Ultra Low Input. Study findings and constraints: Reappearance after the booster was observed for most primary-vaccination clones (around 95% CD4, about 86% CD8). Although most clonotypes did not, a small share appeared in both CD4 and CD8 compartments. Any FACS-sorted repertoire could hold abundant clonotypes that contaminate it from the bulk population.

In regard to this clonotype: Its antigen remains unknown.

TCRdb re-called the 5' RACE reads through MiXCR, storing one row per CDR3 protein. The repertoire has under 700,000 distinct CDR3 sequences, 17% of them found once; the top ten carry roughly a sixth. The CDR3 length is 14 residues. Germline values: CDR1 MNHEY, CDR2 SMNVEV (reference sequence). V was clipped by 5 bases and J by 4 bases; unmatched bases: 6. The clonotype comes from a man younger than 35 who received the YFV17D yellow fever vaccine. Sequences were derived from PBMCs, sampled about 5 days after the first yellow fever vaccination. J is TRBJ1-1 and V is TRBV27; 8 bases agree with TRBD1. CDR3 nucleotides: TGTGCCAGCAGTCTCAGGGGGCTGGTCACTGAAGCTTTCTTT. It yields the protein CASSLRGLVTEAFF.